This T cell receptor (beta chain) stems from a study of blood T cell repertoires in COVID-19. The CDR3 is 14 residues long. CDR1 and CDR2 (germline): WSHSY, SAAADI. The V gene end was trimmed by 4 bases and the J gene end by 7 bases; junction bases not matched to a gene: 6. Source study methods: The assay estimated nucleated cells by amplifying reference gene primers. Profiling relied on immunoSEQ multiplex PCR, and the TCRdb table lists in-frame clones only, not all of them. The V and J calls and the clone size are those of that table, but D and trimming were determined from the DNA. The sample contains over 200,000 clones, around 86% of which appear only once.

This chain joins TRBV10-2 and TRBJ1-5; 8 nucleotides align to TRBD1. Sequencing was carried out using peripheral blood. The TCR sequence derives from a man between 25 and 39 years old who had recovered from COVID-19. CDR3 DNA: TGCGCCAGCAGTGCGTCAGACAGGGGACAGCCCCAGCATTTT. Translation gives CASSASDRGQPQHF.